Each of the 24 T cell receptor beta chains below was sequenced from the same sample in a study of human T cells and chemical hapten exposure. As to time point: patch test 1, 2 weeks after DPC sensitization. Regarding treatment: therapeutic diphenylcyclopropenone sensitization with weekly scalp DPC. TCRdb reanalysed the RACE reads using MiXCR and keeps one entry per CDR3 protein. The data hold approximately 100,000 distinct CDR3 sequences, with approximately 10% observed a single time. This sample comprised whole blood, obtained in connection with sensitization to the hapten diphenylcyclopropenone (DPC). All receptors come from a woman aged 40 to 49 with alopecia areata. Some clones in this sample may be carry-over from other donors' samples.

This chain links TRBV12-3 or TRBV12-4 with TRBJ1-2; D is unresolved. Trimming left V 7 bases short and J 8 bases short, with 17 bases between. The CDR3 totals 13 residues. This CDR3 reads CASTFRGAGGYTF. The CDR3 coding sequence is TGTGCCAGCACTTTCCGAGGCGCGGGAGGCTACACCTTC.

The rearrangement uses TRBV4-1 and TRBJ2-3, with TRBD1 matching over 9 bases. The germline V gene encodes CDR1 MGHRA and CDR2 YSYEKL. This CDR3 has 15 amino acids. V dropped 2 bases and J dropped 6; count of bases not matched to a gene: 6. This chain's CDR3 is CASSQPGQGSDTQYF. DNA of the CDR3: TGCGCCAGCAGCCAACCGGGACAGGGATCCGATACGCAGTATTTT.

This clonotype was detected a few times. V usage is TRBV7-2 and J usage is TRBJ2-7; 11 bases line up with TRBD2. Losses at the gene ends were 7 bases for V and 0 bases for J; bases not matched to a gene: 5. Looked up from germline, CDR1 is SGHTA and CDR2 is FQGNSA. The CDR3 has 15 residues. The CDR3 protein is CASTLAGGTSYEQYF. Here the CDR3 DNA reads TGTGCCAGCACTCTAGCGGGGGGTACCTCCTACGAGCAGTACTTC. Combining the CDR3 with reference TRBV7-2 and TRBJ2-7 gives the whole variable domain GAGVSQSPSNKVTEKGKDVELRCDPISGHTALYWYRQSLGQGLEFLIYFQGNSAPDKSGLPSDRFSAERTGGSVSTLTIQRTQQEDSAVYLCASTLAGGTSYEQYFGPGTRLTVT.

Many counts were recorded for this clonotype. The genes are TRBV4-1 and TRBJ1-5; 8 bases align to TRBD1. CDR1 is MGHRA, CDR2 YSYEKL, per germline. The V segment lost 3 bases and the J segment 6 bases; nucleotides outside the gene matches: 7. The CDR3 is 15 residues long. This CDR3 is CASSQEGTGVQPQHF. CDR3 DNA sequence: TGCGCCAGCAGCCAGGAAGGGACAGGAGTTCAGCCCCAGCATTTT.

The V and J genes are TRBV28 and TRBJ1-2, with 7 bases lining up with TRBD1. Unmatched junction bases numbered 9, after V lost 6 bases and J lost 8 bases. CDR1 is MDHEN, CDR2 SYDVKM, per germline. The CDR3 has 13 amino acids. In DNA, the CDR3 is TGTGCCAGCAGCCCGGGACAGAGTCAGGGCTACACCTTC. This translates into CASSPGQSQGYTF.

This clonotype was detected many times. The chain links TRBV6-2 or TRBV6-3 to TRBJ2-2; D unresolved. CDR1 is MNHEY, CDR2 SVGEGT, per germline. This CDR3 spans 11 amino acids. Trimming shortened V by 5 bases and J by 3 bases, and 1 base separated the two germline ends. As DNA, the CDR3 is TGTGCCAGCAGTCACACCGGGGAGCTGTTTTTT. Translating gives CASSHTGELFF.

Many counts were recorded for this clonotype. The chain couples TRBV7-6 to TRBJ1-5; 9 bases are a match to TRBD1. Trimming cost V 5 bases and J 1 base; bases outside gene matches: 9. Per germline, CDR1 SGHVS and CDR2 FNYEAQ. CDR3 length: 17 amino acids. Written as DNA, the CDR3 is TGTGCCAGCAGCCCGCGGACAGGGGTTGAAAGCAATCAGCCCCAGCATTTT. Translated, it gives CASSPRTGVESNQPQHF.

The V call is TRBV6-2 or TRBV6-3, the J call TRBJ2-6, with D possibly being TRBD1 (5 bases). The V end lost 7 bases, the J end lost 0 bases, and 22 bases lay between the germline ends. Looked up from germline, CDR1 is MNHEY and CDR2 is SVGEGT. The CDR3 runs 19 residues. Here the CDR3 reads CASNSATAEPFSGANVLTF. DNA of the CDR3: TGTGCCAGCAATTCAGCGACAGCTGAACCTTTCTCTGGGGCCAACGTCCTGACTTTC.

This clonotype has at least ten counts. This chain uses TRBV10-3 with TRBJ1-2; unclear D gene. CDR1 and CDR2 from the germline V gene are ENHRY and SYGVKD. The CDR3 loop spans 14 amino acids. V was trimmed by 2 bases and J by 8 bases, leaving 15 bases between them. CDR3 bases: TGTGCCATCAGTGAGACGAGAGCGGTTAACGGCTACACCTTC. Amino acids: CAISETRAVNGYTF.

Many counts were recorded for this clonotype. The V and J genes are TRBV7-6 and TRBJ2-2, with 10 positions matching TRBD2. The CDR3 sequence is 17 residues long. Germline values: CDR1 SGHVS, CDR2 FNYEAQ. V lost 2 bases to trimming and J lost 2 bases; unmatched junction nucleotides: 5. The CDR3 loop reads CASSLLSGRANTGELFF. CDR3 in DNA: TGTGCCAGCAGCTTATTAAGCGGGAGGGCCAACACCGGGGAGCTGTTTTTT. The full variable domain, in which reference TRBV7-6 and TRBJ2-2 provide the parts outside the CDR3, is GAGVSQSPRYKVTKRGQDVALRCDPISGHVSLYWYRQALGQGPEFLTYFNYEAQQDKSGLPNDRFSAERPEGSISTLTIQRTEQRDSAMYRCASSLLSGRANTGELFFGEGSRLTVL.

The chain employs TRBV18 and TRBJ1-1; no clear D gene. Germline V gene sequence: CDR1 KGHSH, CDR2 LQKENI. The CDR3 has 16 amino acids. Trimming pared 3 bases from V and 2 bases from J, leaving 16 bases between. Written as DNA, the CDR3 is TGTGCCAGCTCACCCCTCCCCCAAGATACTAACACTGAAGCTTTCTTT. Residues: CASSPLPQDTNTEAFF. Full variable domain (outside the CDR3, taken from reference TRBV18 and TRBJ1-1): NAGVMQNPRHLVRRRGQEARLRCSPMKGHSHVYWYRQLPEEGLKFMVYLQKENIIDESGMPKERFSAEFPKEGPSILRIQQVVRGDSAAYFCASSPLPQDTNTEAFFGQGTRLTVV.

This clonotype was detected a few times. The chain combines TRBV7-9 with TRBJ2-1; D ambiguous. Germline CDR1 reads SEHNR; CDR2 reads FQNEAQ (reference sequence). V was cut by 3 bases and J by 4 bases, with 7 bases left in between. The CDR3 covers 13 residues. The CDR3 coding sequence is TGTGCCAGCAGCTTCGAGAGGTACAATGAGCAGTTCTTC. This translates into CASSFERYNEQFF.

The sample holds a few counts of this clonotype. The chain is built from TRBV7-9 and TRBJ2-5; no reliable D call. The CDR3 is 13 amino acids. Deletions cut 7 bases from V and 0 bases from J, with 9 bases between. The germline V gene has CDR1 SEHNR and CDR2 FQNEAQ (reference sequence). The CDR3 here is CASTKGYQETQYF. Here the CDR3 DNA reads TGTGCCAGCACCAAAGGATACCAAGAGACCCAGTACTTC.

Many counts were recorded for this clonotype. The rearrangement links TRBV3-1 to TRBJ2-1; 9 nucleotides line up with TRBD2. V shed 0 bases, J shed 4 bases, and the junction held 7 bases outside the gene matches. CDR3 length: 17 amino acids. The germline gives CDR1 LGHDT, CDR2 YNNKEL (reference sequence). The CDR3 loop is CASSQDGLAGIYNEQFF. Written as DNA, the CDR3 is TGTGCCAGCAGCCAAGATGGGCTAGCGGGGATATACAATGAGCAGTTCTTC.

This clonotype appeared many times. For the CDR3, the DNA is TGCAGTGCCGGGACTAGCGGGGGACCGTACCAAGAGACCCAGTACTTC. Protein product: CSAGTSGGPYQETQYF. This chain connects TRBV20-1 to TRBJ2-5; TRBD2 matches 14 bases. The CDR3 is 16 amino acids. CDR1 DFQATT and CDR2 SNEGSKA come from the germline V gene (reference sequence). The V and J ends lost 6 bases and 0 bases, in that order; junction bases with no gene match: 6.

In this sample, this clonotype turned up a few times. Here the CDR3 reads CASSPGQGKGEQYF. Written as DNA, the CDR3 is TGTGCCAGCAGTCCGGGACAGGGGAAAGGTGAGCAGTACTTC. V usage is TRBV27 and J usage is TRBJ2-7; TRBD1 agrees at 10 bases. Germline V CDR1 and CDR2: MNHEY, SMNVEV (reference sequence). The CDR3 totals 14 residues. Trimming removed 5 bases from V and 7 bases from J; junction bases left unmatched: 8.

This chain links TRBV7-2 with TRBJ1-6; D possibly corresponds to TRBD1 (6 bases). The CDR3 sequence is 15 residues long. Germline CDR1 SGHTA, CDR2 FQGNSA. V was cut by 0 bases and J by 10 bases, with 13 bases left in between. The CDR3 protein is CASSLAGGAKSPLHF. In DNA, the CDR3 is TGTGCCAGCAGCTTAGCCGGGGGGGCGAAGTCACCCCTCCACTTT. Full variable domain (remainder filled in from reference TRBV7-2 and TRBJ1-6): GAGVSQSPSNKVTEKGKDVELRCDPISGHTALYWYRQSLGQGLEFLIYFQGNSAPDKSGLPSDRFSAERTGGSVSTLTIQRTQQEDSAVYLCASSLAGGAKSPLHFGNGTRLTVT.

This clonotype has more than one count but fewer than ten. V usage is TRBV5-6 and J usage is TRBJ1-5; unclear D gene. This CDR3 has 15 amino acids. Between the trimmed V and J ends, which lost 3 bases and 2 bases, there was a span of 12 bases. Germline CDR1 and CDR2: SGHDT and YYEEEE. The CDR3 sequence is CASSSRYWGNQPQHF. The CDR3 DNA follows: TGTGCCAGCAGCTCAAGATATTGGGGCAATCAGCCCCAGCATTTT.

This clonotype was seen a handful of times. This chain joins TRBV12-3 or TRBV12-4 and TRBJ2-7, with a tentative D call TRBD1 (6 bases). CDR3 length: 14 amino acids. Trimming left V 3 bases short and J 2 bases short, with 11 bases between. The CDR3 is CASSFRQGPYEQYF. CDR3 DNA: TGTGCCAGCAGTTTCCGCCAGGGGCCCTACGAGCAGTACTTC.

The genes are TRBV28 and TRBJ2-3, with 7 positions matching TRBD1. The germline V gene has CDR1 MDHEN and CDR2 SYDVKM. V was pared by 8 bases and J by 0 bases, with 5 bases of the junction left unmatched. The CDR3 loop spans 14 amino acids. The DNA for the CDR3 is TGTGCCAGCTTCAACAGGGGAAGCACAGATACGCAGTATTTT. It yields the protein CASFNRGSTDTQYF.

The sample holds many counts of this clonotype. V is TRBV29-1 and J is TRBJ2-5; tentative D call: TRBD1 (5 bases). Germline CDR1 reads SQVTM; CDR2 reads ANQGSEA. Trimming left V 6 bases short and J 5 bases short, with 13 bases between. The CDR3 runs to 12 residues. The CDR3, as DNA: TGCAGCGTCGCGACAGTGTCCGAGACCCAGTACTTC. It encodes CSVATVSETQYF.

The V call is TRBV27, the J call TRBJ2-3; 8 bases align to TRBD2. Germline V gene sequence: CDR1 MNHEY, CDR2 SMNVEV (reference sequence). Losses at the gene ends were 3 bases for V and 2 bases for J; bases not matched to a gene: 10. The CDR3 is 17 amino acids. CDR3 DNA sequence: TGTGCCAGCAGTTTGGGGTGGCGGGAGGTTCCCACAGATACGCAGTATTTT. It specifies CASSLGWREVPTDTQYF.

This chain links TRBV9 with TRBJ2-1, with TRBD2 identical over 8 bases. With 4 bases clipped from V and 4 bases from J, the junction kept 7 bases outside the gene matches. Germline CDR1 SGDLS, CDR2 YYNGEE. This CDR3 is built from 15 residues. The CDR3: CASSSGTRRYNEQFF. The CDR3 DNA sequence: TGTGCCAGCAGCTCAGGGACTAGGAGATACAATGAGCAGTTCTTC. The entire variable domain, with the rest obtained from reference TRBV9 and TRBJ2-1, is as follows: DSGVTQTPKHLITATGQRVTLRCSPRSGDLSVYWYQQSLDQGLQFLIQYYNGEERAKGNILERFSAQQFPDLHSELNLSSLELGDSALYFCASSSGTRRYNEQFFGPGTRLTVL.

The table lists this clonotype with a few counts. The chain joins TRBV19 to TRBJ2-2; D is perhaps TRBD1 or TRBD2 (5 bases each). Germline values: CDR1 LNHDA, CDR2 SQIVND (reference sequence). The CDR3 consists of 15 residues. V gave up 4 bases and J gave up 6 bases, with 15 bases separating them. CDR3 sequence: CASSTAGTRAGELFF. CDR3 nucleotides: TGTGCCAGTAGTACAGCCGGGACCCGGGCCGGGGAGCTGTTTTTT.